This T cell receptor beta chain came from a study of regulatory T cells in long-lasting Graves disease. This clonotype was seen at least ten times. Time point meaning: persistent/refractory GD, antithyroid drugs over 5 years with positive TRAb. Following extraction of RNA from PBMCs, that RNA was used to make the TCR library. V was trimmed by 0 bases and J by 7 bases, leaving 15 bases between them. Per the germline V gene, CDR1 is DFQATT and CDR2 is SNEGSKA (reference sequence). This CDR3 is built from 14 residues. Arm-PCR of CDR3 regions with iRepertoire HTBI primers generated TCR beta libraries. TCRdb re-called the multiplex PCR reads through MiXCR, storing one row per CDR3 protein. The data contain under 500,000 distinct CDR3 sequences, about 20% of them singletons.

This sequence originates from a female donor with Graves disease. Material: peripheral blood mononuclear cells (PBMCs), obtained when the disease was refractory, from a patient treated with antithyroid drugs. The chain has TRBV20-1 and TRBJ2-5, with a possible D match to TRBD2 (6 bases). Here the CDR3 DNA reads TGCAGTGCTAGAGATCTTGGGCCCGGGGGGACCCAGTACTTC. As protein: CSARDLGPGGTQYF.